These 24 T cell receptor beta chains were all obtained from the same sample, sequenced in a study of blood T cells in healthy people across ages. Sample-barcoded 5' priming and a J-beta primer mix drove a second PCR of roughly 6 to 12 cycles. TCRdb analysed the 5' RACE reads with MiXCR anew, one entry per CDR3 protein. This table holds around 800,000 distinct CDR3 sequences, roughly 50% found once. Sequenced material: blood. The receptors were gathered from a man older than 75 in good health.

Concerning this clonotype itself: At one boundary the junction diverges from the germline segment, which might be a read error. The chain uses TRBV7-2 and TRBJ2-1; TRBD2 aligns across 8 bases. Germline CDR1 is SGHTA and CDR2 is FQGNSA. The CDR3 covers 13 residues. The CDR3 bases are TGTGCCAGCAGCGTAGCGGGGCAGTATGAGCAGTTCTTC. Translating it yields CASSVAGQYEQFF.

On this clonotype itself: An end of the junction does not agree with germline; a read error may underlie this. The chain has TRBV6-5 and TRBJ1-1; TRBD1 might be the D (5 bases). Germline assignment: CDR1 MNHEY and CDR2 SVGAGI. This CDR3 contains 15 residues. CDR3: CTSSYSLGGNTEAFF. The CDR3, as DNA: TGTACCAGCAGTTACTCGCTGGGGGGGAACACTGAAGCTTTCTTT.

This clonotype was detected only a few times. The rearrangement uses TRBV13 and TRBJ2-7; 9 nucleotides match TRBD2. The CDR3 extends over 15 amino acids. Losses at the gene ends were 5 bases for V and 5 bases for J; bases not matched to a gene: 10. Germline V gene sequence: CDR1 PRHDT, CDR2 FYEKMQ (reference sequence). The CDR3 DNA reads as TGTGCCAGCAGCGGATGGGGACTAGCTACCCACGAGCAGTACTTC. It yields the protein CASSGWGLATHEQYF.

The chain joins TRBV24-1 to TRBJ2-2; the D gene is possibly TRBD2 (5 bases). The CDR3 spans 12 residues. V shed 11 bases and J shed 2 bases, with 8 bases lying between them. CDR1 is KGHDR and CDR2 is SFDVKD in the germline V gene. The CDR3 loop reads CAKRLNTGELFF. The DNA of the CDR3 is TGTGCCAAAAGACTAAACACCGGGGAGCTGTTTTTT.

In the case of this clonotype: A read error may produce the germline difference seen at one junction end. The chain links TRBV7-2 to TRBJ1-5; 9 bases agree with TRBD1. Germline CDR1 is SGHTA and CDR2 is FQGNSA. The CDR3 is 15 amino acids. The CDR3 reads CASSLDRGLNQLQHF. CDR3 coding DNA: TGTGCCAGCAGCTTAGACAGGGGGCTTAATCAGCTCCAGCATTTT.

Only a few counts were recorded for this clonotype. The chain employs TRBV7-2 and TRBJ2-7, with D perhaps given as TRBD1 or TRBD2 (5 bases each). Deletions cut 6 bases from V and 0 bases from J, with 12 bases between. The CDR3 extends over 14 amino acids. The V gene's germline CDR1 is SGHTA and CDR2 FQGNSA. This CDR3 is CASRRGPNSYEQYF. The CDR3 DNA reads TGTGCCAGCAGAAGGGGACCCAACTCCTACGAGCAGTACTTC.

V usage is TRBV5-1 and J usage is TRBJ2-1; tentative D call: TRBD1 (8 bases). Trimming took 1 base from V and 12 from J, leaving 20 bases between them. The CDR3 loop spans 15 amino acids. The germline V gene has CDR1 SGHRS and CDR2 YFSETQ. CDR3 in DNA: TGCGCCAGCAGCTTGAGGGGAGGGGACAGGATGTCGCAGTTCTTC. Translation: CASSLRGGDRMSQFF.

The V and J genes are TRBV7-2 and TRBJ1-5, with 10 bases matching TRBD1. Germline V gene lookup returns CDR1 SGHTA and CDR2 FQGNSA. The CDR3 covers 16 residues. V was clipped by 6 bases and J by 6 bases; unmatched bases: 11. CDR3 coding DNA: TGTGCCAGCAGTCAAAACGACAGGGGGCGCGGTCAGCCCCAGCATTTT. It is translated as CASSQNDRGRGQPQHF. The entire variable domain, with the rest obtained from reference TRBV7-2 and TRBJ1-5, is as follows: GAGVSQSPSNKVTEKGKDVELRCDPISGHTALYWYRQSLGQGLEFLIYFQGNSAPDKSGLPSDRFSAERTGGSVSTLTIQRTQQEDSAVYLCASSQNDRGRGQPQHFGDGTRLSIL.

The CDR3 region has the DNA TGTGCCATTCGGGGACAGGGGAGGTATGGGCAGTTCTTC. The encoded protein is CAIRGQGRYGQFF. The chain couples TRBV28 to TRBJ2-1; 10 bases are a match to TRBD1. Trimming took 10 bases from V and 12 from J; bases not matched to a gene: 12. Germline V gene data show CDR1 as MDHEN and CDR2 as SYDVKM. The CDR3 contains 13 residues.

The chain links TRBV12-3 or TRBV12-4 to TRBJ2-1, with 13 bases lining up with TRBD2. The CDR3 has 15 residues. Unmatched junction bases numbered 3, after V lost 4 bases and J lost 6 bases. The CDR3 DNA is TGTGCCAGCAGTTACCGACTAGCGGGGGGCAATGAGCAGTTCTTC. Its translation is CASSYRLAGGNEQFF.

The rearrangement links TRBV12-3 or TRBV12-4 to TRBJ2-7; 7 nucleotides align to TRBD1. The CDR3 covers 15 residues. V lost 3 bases and J lost 2; bases outside the gene matches: 7. The CDR3 bases are TGTGCCAGCAGTTTGGTGGGACAGTCACCCTACGAGCAGTACTTC. Its translation: CASSLVGQSPYEQYF.

In its sample, this clonotype was seen many times. This chain links TRBV14 with TRBJ2-7; D remains ambiguous. This CDR3 comprises 17 residues. V shed 0 bases and J shed 0 bases, with 15 bases lying between them. CDR1 is SGHDN and CDR2 is FVKESK in the germline V gene. CDR3 residues: CASSQEISPGYSYEQYF. The DNA of the CDR3 is TGTGCCAGCAGCCAAGAAATCTCTCCTGGTTACTCCTACGAGCAGTACTTC.

This clonotype was detected only a few times. V and J are TRBV6-6 and TRBJ2-7; TRBD2 aligns across 7 bases. The germline gives CDR1 MNHNY, CDR2 SVGAGI (reference sequence). The length of the CDR3 is 15 residues. Trimming cost V 2 bases and J 3 bases; bases outside gene matches: 7. The CDR3 region has the DNA TGTGCCAGCAGTTACGAAAGCGGGATTTTCTACGAGCAGTACTTC. This codes for CASSYESGIFYEQYF.

The genes are TRBV5-1 and TRBJ1-5, with a possible D match to TRBD1 (5 bases). This CDR3 has 13 amino acids. Trimming removed 5 bases from V and 5 bases from J, with 11 bases in between. Germline lookup yields CDR1 SGHRS and CDR2 YFSETQ. CDR3 residues: CASRRDGDQPQHF. The CDR3 region has the DNA TGCGCCAGCAGGAGGGACGGCGATCAGCCCCAGCATTTT.

This clonotype was detected only once. CDR3 residues: CASSRGGLRRDDTQYF. CDR3 coding DNA: TGTGCCAGCAGCCGCGGGGGCCTAAGAAGGGACGATACGCAGTATTTT. The rearrangement links TRBV7-9 to TRBJ2-3; a possible D gene is TRBD2 (7 bases). This CDR3 region has 16 residues. Trimming pared 5 bases from V and 6 bases from J, leaving 21 bases between. Per germline, CDR1 SEHNR and CDR2 FQNEAQ (reference sequence). The full variable domain, rest sourced from reference TRBV7-9 and TRBJ2-3, is DTGVSQNPRHKITKRGQNVTFRCDPISEHNRLYWYRQTLGQGPEFLTYFQNEAQLEKSRLLSDRFSAERPKGSFSTLEIQRTEQGDSAMYLCASSRGGLRRDDTQYFGPGTRLTVL.

The rearrangement links TRBV9 to TRBJ2-1; D might be TRBD2 (5 bases). Trimming shortened V by 0 bases and J by 0 bases, and 10 bases separated the two germline ends. CDR3 length: 16 residues. From germline, CDR1 is SGDLS and CDR2 YYNGEE. The CDR3 nucleotides read TGTGCCAGCAGCGTAGTGCCTGGGAGCTCCTACAATGAGCAGTTCTTC. This gives the protein CASSVVPGSSYNEQFF.

The chain carries TRBV20-1 and TRBJ2-5; D is unresolved. The CDR3 runs 12 residues. V dropped 0 bases and J dropped 7 bases, with 9 bases sitting between them. Germline V lookup: CDR1 DFQATT, CDR2 SNEGSKA (reference sequence). CDR3 bases: TGCAGTGCTAGAGATAACACGGGGACCCAGTACTTC. Its protein is CSARDNTGTQYF.

The gene calls are TRBV5-1 and TRBJ2-1; possible D gene TRBD1, 6 bases. The CDR3 is 15 residues long. V lost 4 bases, J lost 8 bases, and 19 bases lay in between. CDR1 and CDR2 (germline): SGHRS, YFSETQ. CDR3 coding DNA: TGCGCCAGCAGCCCAGGCAGGGGAATTTCCTATGAGCAGTTCTTC. Its protein is CASSPGRGISYEQFF.

The chain carries TRBV20-1 and TRBJ2-7; D is unresolved. CDR3 size: 16 residues. Germline CDR1 is DFQATT and CDR2 is SNEGSKA (reference sequence). Trimming took 6 bases from V and 3 from J, leaving 24 bases between them. The CDR3 loop reads CSARIRTADTDYEQYF. CDR3 DNA: TGCAGTGCGAGAATTCGGACCGCCGACACGGACTACGAGCAGTACTTC.

V usage is TRBV5-6 and J usage is TRBJ1-2; 7 bases fit TRBD1. Germline CDR1 SGHDT, CDR2 YYEEEE. V was pared by 4 bases and J by 1 base, with 10 bases of the junction left unmatched. This CDR3 has 16 residues. The CDR3 coding sequence is TGTGCCAGCAGCCCGACCGGGACAGTTCTTAACTATGGCTACACCTTC. Its protein product is CASSPTGTVLNYGYTF.

The V call is TRBV15, the J call TRBJ2-1; 8 nucleotides agree with TRBD1. V was clipped by 6 bases and J by 4 bases; unmatched bases: 8. Looked up from germline, CDR1 is LNHNV and CDR2 is YYDKDF (reference sequence). There are 15 residues in the CDR3. The CDR3 DNA follows: TGTGCCACCAGAAGCAACAGGGGGGCTTACAATGAGCAGTTCTTC. Amino acids: CATRSNRGAYNEQFF. Complete variable domain (other parts from reference TRBV15 and TRBJ2-1): DAMVIQNPRYQVTQFGKPVTLSCSQTLNHNVMYWYQQKSSQAPKLLFHYYDKDFNNEADTPDNFQSRRPNTSFCFLDIRSPGLGDTAMYLCATRSNRGAYNEQFFGPGTRLTVL.

The chain is built from TRBV20-1 and TRBJ2-1, with TRBD2 matching over 8 bases. In germline, CDR1 is DFQATT, CDR2 SNEGSKA (reference sequence). V was pared by 5 bases and J by 12 bases, with 9 bases of the junction left unmatched. This CDR3 region has 12 residues. CDR3 residues: CSAENSGGAQFF. Here the CDR3 DNA reads TGCAGTGCTGAAAACAGCGGGGGTGCGCAGTTCTTC.

V usage is TRBV5-1 and J usage is TRBJ2-6; D is unclear. This CDR3 has 18 residues. Trimming took off 0 bases at V and 1 base at J, with 14 bases between the two ends. CDR1 is SGHRS and CDR2 is YFSETQ in the germline V gene. The CDR3 bases are TGCGCCAGCAGCTTGGAGAGGACGGAAATTTCTGGGGCCAACGTCCTGACTTTC. It specifies CASSLERTEISGANVLTF.

The chain employs TRBV11-2 and TRBJ2-5; 11 bases fit TRBD2. V trimming: 5 bases; J trimming: 0 bases; junction bases outside the gene matches: 14. CDR1 is SGHAT and CDR2 is FQNNGV in the germline V gene. CDR3 length equals 19 residues. In DNA form, the CDR3 reads TGTGCCAGCAGCCCGACTAGCGGGATAGTAAATTGGCACCAAGAGACCCAGTACTTC. Its translation is CASSPTSGIVNWHQETQYF.